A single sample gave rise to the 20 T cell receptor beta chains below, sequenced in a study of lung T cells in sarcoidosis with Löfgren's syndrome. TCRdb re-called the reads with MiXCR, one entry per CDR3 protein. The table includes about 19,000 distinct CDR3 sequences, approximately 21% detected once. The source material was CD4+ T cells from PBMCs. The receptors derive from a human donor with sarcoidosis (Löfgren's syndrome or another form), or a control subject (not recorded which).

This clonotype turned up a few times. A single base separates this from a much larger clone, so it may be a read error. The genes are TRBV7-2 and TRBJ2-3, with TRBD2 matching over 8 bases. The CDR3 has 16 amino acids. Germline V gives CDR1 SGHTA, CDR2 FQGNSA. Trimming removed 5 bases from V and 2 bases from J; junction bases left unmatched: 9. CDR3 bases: TGTGCCAGCAGCCTGTTGAGCGGGAGACACACAGATACGCAGTATTTT. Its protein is CASSLLSGRHTDTQYF.

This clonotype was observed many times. The CDR3 sequence: CASRPTGLNSPLHF. CDR3 coding DNA: TGTGCCAGCAGGCCCACGGGGCTGAATTCACCCCTCCACTTT. V gene TRBV12-3 or TRBV12-4 combines with J gene TRBJ1-6, with D perhaps matching TRBD1 (5 bases). Trimming took off 6 bases at V and 7 bases at J, with 13 bases between the two ends. CDR3 length: 14 amino acids.

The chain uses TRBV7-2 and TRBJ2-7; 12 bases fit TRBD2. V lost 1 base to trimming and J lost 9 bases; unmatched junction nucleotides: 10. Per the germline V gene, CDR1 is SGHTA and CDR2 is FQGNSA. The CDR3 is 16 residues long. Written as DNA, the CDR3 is TGTGCCAGCAGCTTAGATGGACTAGCGGGACCCCTTGGGCAGTACTTC. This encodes CASSLDGLAGPLGQYF.

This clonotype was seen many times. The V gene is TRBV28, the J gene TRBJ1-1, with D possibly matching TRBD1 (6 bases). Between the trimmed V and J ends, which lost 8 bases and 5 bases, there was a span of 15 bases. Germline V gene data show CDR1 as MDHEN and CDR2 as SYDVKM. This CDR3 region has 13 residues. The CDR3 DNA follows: TGTGCCAGCCCCGGGGCAGGGGCTACTGAAGCTTTCTTT. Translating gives CASPGAGATEAFF. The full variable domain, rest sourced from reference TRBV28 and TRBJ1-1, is DVKVTQSSRYLVKRTGEKVFLECVQDMDHENMFWYRQDPGLGLRLIYFSYDVKMKEKGDIPEGYSVSREKKERFSLILESASTNQTSMYLCASPGAGATEAFFGQGTRLTVV.

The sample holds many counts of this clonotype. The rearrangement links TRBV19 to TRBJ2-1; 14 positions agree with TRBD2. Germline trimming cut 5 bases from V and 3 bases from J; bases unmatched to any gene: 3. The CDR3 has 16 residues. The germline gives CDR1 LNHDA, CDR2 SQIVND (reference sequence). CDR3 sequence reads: CASSPGTSGGYNEQFF. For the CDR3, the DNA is TGTGCCAGTAGTCCGGGGACTAGCGGGGGCTACAATGAGCAGTTCTTC.

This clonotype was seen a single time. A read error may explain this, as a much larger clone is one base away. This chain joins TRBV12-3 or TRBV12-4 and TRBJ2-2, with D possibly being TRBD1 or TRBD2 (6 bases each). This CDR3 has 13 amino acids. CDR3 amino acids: CASSPNRAGGLFF. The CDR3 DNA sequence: TGTGCCAGCAGTCCTAACAGGGCCGGGGGGCTGTTTTTT.

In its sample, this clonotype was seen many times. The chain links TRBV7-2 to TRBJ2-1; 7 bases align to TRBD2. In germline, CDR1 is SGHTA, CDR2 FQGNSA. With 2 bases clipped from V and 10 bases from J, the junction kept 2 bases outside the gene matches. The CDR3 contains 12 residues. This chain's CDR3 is CASSLQAGEQFF. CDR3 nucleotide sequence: TGTGCCAGCAGCTTACAAGCGGGGGAGCAGTTCTTC.

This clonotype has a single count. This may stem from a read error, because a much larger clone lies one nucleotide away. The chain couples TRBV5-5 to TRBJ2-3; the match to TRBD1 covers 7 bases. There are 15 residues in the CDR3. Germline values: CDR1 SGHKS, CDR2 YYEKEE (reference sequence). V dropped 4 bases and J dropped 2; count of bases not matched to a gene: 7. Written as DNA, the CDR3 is TGTGCCAGCAGCCATACAGGGGCGACCACAGATACGCAGTATTTT. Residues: CASSHTGATTDTQYF.

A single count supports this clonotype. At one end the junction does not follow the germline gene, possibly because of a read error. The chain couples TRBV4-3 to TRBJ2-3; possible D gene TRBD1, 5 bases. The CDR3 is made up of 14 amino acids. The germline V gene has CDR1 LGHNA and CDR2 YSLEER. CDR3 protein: CASSQDRGTDTRYF. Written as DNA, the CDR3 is TGCGCCAGCAGCCAAGATAGGGGAACAGATACGCGGTATTTT.

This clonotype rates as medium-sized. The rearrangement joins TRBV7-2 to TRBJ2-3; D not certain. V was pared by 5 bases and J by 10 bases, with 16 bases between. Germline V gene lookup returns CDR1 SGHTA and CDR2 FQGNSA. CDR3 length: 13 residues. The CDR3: CASSSNPGTSQYF. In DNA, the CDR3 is TGTGCCAGCAGCAGCAATCCGGGTACGTCGCAGTATTTT. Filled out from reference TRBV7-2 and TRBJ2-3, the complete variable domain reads GAGVSQSPSNKVTEKGKDVELRCDPISGHTALYWYRQSLGQGLEFLIYFQGNSAPDKSGLPSDRFSAERTGGSVSTLTIQRTQQEDSAVYLCASSSNPGTSQYFGPGTRLTVL.

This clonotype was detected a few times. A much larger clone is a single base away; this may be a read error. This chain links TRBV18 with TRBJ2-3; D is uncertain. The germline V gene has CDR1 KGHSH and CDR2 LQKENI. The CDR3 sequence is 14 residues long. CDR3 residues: CASSPLSRMDRQYF. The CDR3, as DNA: TGTGCCAGCTCACCCCTAAGTCGGATGGATAGGCAGTATTTT.

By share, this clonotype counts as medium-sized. Written as DNA, the CDR3 is TGTGCCAGCAGTTACGGACAGAGGAACACTGAAGCTTTCTTT. Its translation: CASSYGQRNTEAFF. The chain couples TRBV27 to TRBJ1-1, with a possible D match to TRBD1 (6 bases). V gave up 4 bases and J gave up 1 base, with 10 bases separating them. The CDR3 has 14 residues. The germline CDR1 and CDR2 sequences are MNHEY and SMNVEV (reference sequence).

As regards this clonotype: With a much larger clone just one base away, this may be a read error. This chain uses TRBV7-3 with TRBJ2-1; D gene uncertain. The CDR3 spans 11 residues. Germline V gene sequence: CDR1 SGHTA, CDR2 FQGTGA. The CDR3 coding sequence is TGTGCCAGCAGCTTAGCAAATGAGCAGCTCTTC. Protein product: CASSLANEQLF.

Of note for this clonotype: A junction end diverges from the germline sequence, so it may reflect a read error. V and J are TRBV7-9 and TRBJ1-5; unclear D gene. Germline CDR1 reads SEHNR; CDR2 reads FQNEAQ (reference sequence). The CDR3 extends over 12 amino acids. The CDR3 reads CAGSNENQPQHF. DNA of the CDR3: TGTGCCGGCAGCAACGAGAATCAGCCCCAGCATTTT.

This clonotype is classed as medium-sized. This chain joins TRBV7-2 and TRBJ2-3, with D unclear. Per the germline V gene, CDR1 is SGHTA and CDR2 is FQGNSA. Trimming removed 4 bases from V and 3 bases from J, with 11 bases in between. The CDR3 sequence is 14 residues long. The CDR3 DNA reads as TGTGCCAGCAGCTCGTTCGGCGCTACAGATACGCAGTATTTT. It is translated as CASSSFGATDTQYF.

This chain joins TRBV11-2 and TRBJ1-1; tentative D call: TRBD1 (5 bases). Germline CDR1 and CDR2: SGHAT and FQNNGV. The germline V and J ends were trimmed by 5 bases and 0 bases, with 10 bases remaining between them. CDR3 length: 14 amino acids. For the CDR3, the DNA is TGTGCCAGCAGCCGACGACAGCTGAACACTGAAGCTTTCTTT. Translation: CASSRRQLNTEAFF.

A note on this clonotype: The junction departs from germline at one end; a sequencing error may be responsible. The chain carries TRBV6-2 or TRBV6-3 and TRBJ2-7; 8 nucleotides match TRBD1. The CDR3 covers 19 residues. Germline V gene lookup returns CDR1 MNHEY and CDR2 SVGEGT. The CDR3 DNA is TGTGCCAGCAGCTCACATTCCGGGACAGGATGGTTTTTCTCCTACGAGCAGCACTTC. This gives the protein CASSSHSGTGWFFSYEQHF.

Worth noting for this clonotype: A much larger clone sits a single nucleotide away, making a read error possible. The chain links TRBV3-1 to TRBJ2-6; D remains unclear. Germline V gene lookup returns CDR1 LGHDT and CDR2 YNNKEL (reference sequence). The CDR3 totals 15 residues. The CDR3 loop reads CACSRASPGANVLTF. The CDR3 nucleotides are TGTGCCTGCAGCCGAGCAAGTCCTGGGGCCAACGTCCTGACTTTC.

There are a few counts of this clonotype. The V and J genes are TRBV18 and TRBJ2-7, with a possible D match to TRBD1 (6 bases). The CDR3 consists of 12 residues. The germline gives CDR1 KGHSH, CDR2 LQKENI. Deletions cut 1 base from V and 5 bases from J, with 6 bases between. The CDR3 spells CASSPQGDEQYF. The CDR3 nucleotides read TGTGCCAGCTCACCACAGGGGGACGAGCAGTACTTC.

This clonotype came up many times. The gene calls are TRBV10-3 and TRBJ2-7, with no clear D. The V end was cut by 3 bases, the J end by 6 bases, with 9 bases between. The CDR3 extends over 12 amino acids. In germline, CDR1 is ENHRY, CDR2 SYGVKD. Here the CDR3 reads CAISDGPTEQYF. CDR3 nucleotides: TGTGCCATCAGTGATGGGCCGACCGAGCAGTACTTC.